Listed below are T cell receptor beta chains from one sample, sequenced in a study of beta chain features in type 1 diabetes. Measured with immunoSEQ multiplex PCR; TCRdb has only the in-frame clones, and not every one. This table has over 14,000 clones, roughly three quarters appearing once. Sequenced: stem cell memory CD4+ T cells from blood. All receptors come from a young woman with type 1 diabetes. The CDR3 runs from the conserved cysteine through the conserved F or W. A D gene is named only where the DNA matches it firmly.

v_gene	j_gene	d_gene	CDR3aa
TRBV7-7	TRBJ2-5	TRBD2	CASSQTSGSLWETQYF
TRBV15	TRBJ2-1	TRBD1	CATGTGDMNEQFF
TRBV18	TRBJ2-5	TRBD1	CASSWGTEQETQYF
TRBV27	TRBJ1-1	TRBD1	CASSNDRGLNTEAFF
TRBV7-3	TRBJ2-7	TRBD2	CASSVTSGSSYEQYF
TRBV2	TRBJ1-1	.	CASSRQIMNTEAFF
TRBV11-2	TRBJ2-1	TRBD2	CASRGLAGGPSSYNEQFF
TRBV29-1	TRBJ1-1	.	CSVGRRLNTEAFF
TRBV11-3	TRBJ2-5	TRBD1	CASSLLGQVGETQYF
TRBV5-1	TRBJ2-1	.	CASSLEGAGEQFF